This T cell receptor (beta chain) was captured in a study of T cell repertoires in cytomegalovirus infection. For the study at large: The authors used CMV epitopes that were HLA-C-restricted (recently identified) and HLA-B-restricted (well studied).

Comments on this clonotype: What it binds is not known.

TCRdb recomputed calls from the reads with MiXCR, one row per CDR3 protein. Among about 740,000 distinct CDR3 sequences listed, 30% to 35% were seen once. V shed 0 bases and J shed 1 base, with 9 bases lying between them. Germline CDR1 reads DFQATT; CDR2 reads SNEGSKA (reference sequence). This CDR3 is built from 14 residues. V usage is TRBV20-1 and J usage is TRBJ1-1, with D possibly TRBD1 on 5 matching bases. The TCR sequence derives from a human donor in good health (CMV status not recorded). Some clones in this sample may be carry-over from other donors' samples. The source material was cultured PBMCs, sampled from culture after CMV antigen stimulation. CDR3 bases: TGCAGTGCTAGAGATAGGGGCAGGAACACTGAAGCTTTCTTT. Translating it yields CSARDRGRNTEAFF.